A selection of T cell receptor beta chains follows, all from one sample in a study of control samples from healthy donors and cancer patients. Assay used: immunoSEQ multiplex PCR; TCRdb lists only in-frame clones, some missing. Here the sample spans 90,000 to 150,000 clones, about nine tenths being singletons. Sequenced material: blood. The receptor source for this set is a man aged 40-50 years in good health. CDR3s include the opening cysteine and the closing phenylalanine or tryptophan. Each record gives: D gene, V gene, J gene, clone size, CDR3 length, CDR3 protein, CDR3 DNA. A D gene is named only where the DNA matches it firmly. Rows give clone size only sometimes, using once, few, many, or a class for an expanded clone.

d_call: TRBD1
v_call: TRBV5-1
j_call: TRBJ1-4
clone_size: -
cdr3_length: 14
cdr3_aa: CASSFTYRGGKLFF
cdr3_nt: TGCGCCAGCAGCTTTACCTACAGGGGAGGAAAACTGTTTTTT

d_call: -
v_call: TRBV9
j_call: TRBJ2-6
clone_size: -
cdr3_length: 15
cdr3_aa: CASTETISGANVLTF
cdr3_nt: TGTGCCAGCACCGAAACGATCTCTGGGGCCAACGTCCTGACTTTC

d_call: -
v_call: TRBV6-5
j_call: TRBJ1-1
clone_size: -
cdr3_length: 12
cdr3_aa: CATRRLNTEAFF
cdr3_nt: TGTGCCACTCGACGGTTGAACACTGAAGCTTTCTTT

d_call: -
v_call: TRBV7-3
j_call: TRBJ1-1
clone_size: -
cdr3_length: 15
cdr3_aa: CASRYGGELNTEAFF
cdr3_nt: TGTGCCAGCAGATACGGAGGGGAGCTGAACACTGAAGCTTTCTTT

d_call: -
v_call: TRBV29-1
j_call: TRBJ1-3
clone_size: -
cdr3_length: 12
cdr3_aa: CSVVKSVGTIYF
cdr3_nt: TGCAGCGTTGTTAAGTCCGTGGGCACCATATATTTT

d_call: TRBD1
v_call: TRBV5-4
j_call: TRBJ1-6
clone_size: -
cdr3_length: 15
cdr3_aa: CASTIGGQGNSPLHF
cdr3_nt: TGTGCCAGCACCATAGGGGGCCAGGGAAATTCACCCCTCCACTTT

d_call: -
v_call: TRBV7-9
j_call: TRBJ2-6
clone_size: -
cdr3_length: 16
cdr3_aa: CASSSLGQSGANVLTF
cdr3_nt: TGTGCCAGCAGCTCCTTAGGACAGTCTGGGGCCAACGTCCTGACTTTC

d_call: TRBD1
v_call: TRBV24-1
j_call: TRBJ1-2
clone_size: -
cdr3_length: 14
cdr3_aa: CATSDPGTDYGYTF
cdr3_nt: TGTGCCACCAGTGATCCCGGGACAGATTATGGCTACACCTTC

d_call: -
v_call: TRBV3-1/TRBV3-2
j_call: TRBJ1-2
clone_size: -
cdr3_length: 16
cdr3_aa: CASSQEFGRRNYGYTF
cdr3_nt: TGTGCCAGCAGCCAAGAGTTCGGCAGAAGAAACTATGGCTACACCTTC

d_call: -
v_call: TRBV19
j_call: TRBJ1-4
clone_size: -
cdr3_length: 13
cdr3_aa: CATRAGSNEKLFF
cdr3_nt: TGTGCCACCCGGGCGGGGTCTAATGAAAAACTGTTTTTT

d_call: TRBD2
v_call: TRBV9
j_call: TRBJ2-1
clone_size: -
cdr3_length: 16
cdr3_aa: CASSVFSAGVYNEQFF
cdr3_nt: TGTGCCAGCAGCGTATTCTCAGCGGGGGTCTACAATGAGCAGTTCTTC

d_call: -
v_call: TRBV14
j_call: TRBJ1-2
clone_size: once
cdr3_length: 13
cdr3_aa: CASSPDRTAYYTF
cdr3_nt: TGTGCCAGCAGCCCGGATAGAACTGCGTACTACACCTTC

d_call: -
v_call: TRBV19
j_call: TRBJ1-2
clone_size: -
cdr3_length: 16
cdr3_aa: CASKASFIGANYGYTF
cdr3_nt: TGTGCCAGTAAGGCTTCGTTTATCGGAGCTAACTATGGCTACACCTTC

d_call: -
v_call: TRBV7-9
j_call: TRBJ1-1
clone_size: -
cdr3_length: 12
cdr3_aa: CAVGRWNTEAFF
cdr3_nt: TGTGCCGTCGGGAGGTGGAACACTGAAGCTTTCTTT

d_call: -
v_call: TRBV5-1
j_call: TRBJ2-5
clone_size: -
cdr3_length: 14
cdr3_aa: CASSLWQGKETQYF
cdr3_nt: TGCGCCAGCAGCTTGTGGCAGGGGAAAGAGACCCAGTACTTC

d_call: TRBD1
v_call: TRBV11-2
j_call: TRBJ1-2
clone_size: -
cdr3_length: 15
cdr3_aa: CASSSYRGRSYGYTF
cdr3_nt: TGTGCCAGCAGCTCATACAGGGGGCGATCTTATGGCTACACCTTC

d_call: -
v_call: TRBV9
j_call: TRBJ2-3
clone_size: -
cdr3_length: 16
cdr3_aa: CASSGRVRGRTDTQYF
cdr3_nt: TGTGCCAGCAGCGGCCGAGTCAGGGGCCGCACAGATACGCAGTATTTT

d_call: -
v_call: TRBV9
j_call: TRBJ2-7
clone_size: -
cdr3_length: 13
cdr3_aa: CASSVGGEHEQYF
cdr3_nt: TGTGCCAGCAGCGTAGGAGGGGAGCACGAGCAGTACTTC

d_call: -
v_call: TRBV9
j_call: TRBJ1-2
clone_size: -
cdr3_length: 14
cdr3_aa: CASSRGRETDGYTF
cdr3_nt: TGTGCCAGCAGCCGGGGGCGGGAGACGGATGGCTACACCTTC

d_call: -
v_call: TRBV3-1/TRBV3-2
j_call: TRBJ2-5
clone_size: once
cdr3_length: 16
cdr3_aa: CASSHPFAVRQETQYF
cdr3_nt: TGTGCCAGCAGCCATCCCTTCGCTGTGCGCCAAGAGACCCAGTACTTC

d_call: -
v_call: TRBV15
j_call: TRBJ1-1
clone_size: -
cdr3_length: 16
cdr3_aa: CATSRGREGKNTEAFF
cdr3_nt: TGTGCCACCAGCAGAGGCCGGGAGGGGAAGAACACTGAAGCTTTCTTT

d_call: -
v_call: TRBV7-5
j_call: TRBJ2-4
clone_size: -
cdr3_length: 17
cdr3_aa: CVRSLEMSMEAKNIQYF
cdr3_nt: TGTGTCAGAAGCTTAGAAATGTCTATGGAGGCCAAAAACATTCAGTACTTC

d_call: TRBD1
v_call: TRBV7-2
j_call: TRBJ1-1
clone_size: once
cdr3_length: 15
cdr3_aa: CASSLAQGGKTEAFF
cdr3_nt: TGTGCCAGCAGCTTAGCCCAGGGGGGGAAAACTGAAGCTTTCTTT

d_call: -
v_call: TRBV5-1
j_call: TRBJ1-2
clone_size: -
cdr3_length: 16
cdr3_aa: CASSFETRSTNYGYTF
cdr3_nt: TGCGCCAGCAGCTTTGAGACTAGATCGACTAACTATGGCTACACCTTC

d_call: TRBD1
v_call: TRBV3-1/TRBV3-2
j_call: TRBJ1-2
clone_size: few
cdr3_length: 14
cdr3_aa: CASSQGNRGYGYTF
cdr3_nt: TGTGCCAGCAGCCAAGGGAACAGGGGATATGGCTACACCTTC

d_call: -
v_call: TRBV4-1
j_call: TRBJ1-1
clone_size: -
cdr3_length: 17
cdr3_aa: CASSQDLAGPRGSEAFF
cdr3_nt: TGCGCCAGCAGCCAAGATCTGGCAGGTCCCCGTGGGTCTGAAGCTTTCTTT

d_call: -
v_call: TRBV24-1
j_call: TRBJ2-1
clone_size: -
cdr3_length: 17
cdr3_aa: CATSDQQGRSSYNEQFF
cdr3_nt: TGTGCCACCAGTGATCAGCAGGGCCGAAGCTCCTACAATGAGCAGTTCTTC

d_call: TRBD2
v_call: TRBV6-1
j_call: TRBJ2-3
clone_size: -
cdr3_length: 15
cdr3_aa: CASSEVGLATDTQYF
cdr3_nt: TGTGCCAGCAGTGAAGTCGGACTAGCCACAGATACGCAGTATTTT

d_call: -
v_call: TRBV7-9
j_call: TRBJ1-3
clone_size: -
cdr3_length: 17
cdr3_aa: CASSLRVGASTGNTIYF
cdr3_nt: TGTGCCAGCAGCTTAAGGGTTGGAGCATCTACTGGAAACACCATATATTTT

d_call: -
v_call: TRBV18
j_call: TRBJ1-2
clone_size: -
cdr3_length: 14
cdr3_aa: CASSPEDKFYGYTF
cdr3_nt: TGTGCCAGCTCACCAGAAGACAAATTCTATGGCTACACCTTC

d_call: -
v_call: TRBV7-6
j_call: TRBJ1-2
clone_size: -
cdr3_length: 15
cdr3_aa: CASSPSPPRGNGYTF
cdr3_nt: TGTGCCAGCAGCCCTAGCCCCCCCAGAGGGAACGGCTACACCTTC

d_call: TRBD2
v_call: TRBV9
j_call: TRBJ2-3
clone_size: -
cdr3_length: 14
cdr3_aa: CASSMTSGGDTQYF
cdr3_nt: TGTGCCAGCAGCATGACTAGCGGGGGAGATACGCAGTATTTT

d_call: -
v_call: TRBV10-1
j_call: TRBJ2-7
clone_size: -
cdr3_length: 14
cdr3_aa: CASSESLGPYEQYF
cdr3_nt: TGCGCCAGCAGTGAGTCTTTAGGACCCTACGAGCAGTACTTC

d_call: -
v_call: TRBV24-1
j_call: TRBJ2-6
clone_size: -
cdr3_length: 18
cdr3_aa: CATSDWRGLGSGANVLTF
cdr3_nt: TGTGCCACCAGTGATTGGAGGGGGTTAGGCTCTGGGGCCAACGTCCTGACTTTC

d_call: -
v_call: TRBV14
j_call: TRBJ1-2
clone_size: -
cdr3_length: 12
cdr3_aa: CASSQDNHGYTF
cdr3_nt: TGTGCCAGCAGCCAAGATAATCATGGCTACACCTTC

d_call: TRBD1
v_call: TRBV9
j_call: TRBJ2-3
clone_size: -
cdr3_length: 16
cdr3_aa: CASSVGGNRGSDTQYF
cdr3_nt: TGTGCCAGCAGCGTAGGAGGGAACAGGGGCTCTGATACGCAGTATTTT

d_call: -
v_call: TRBV29-1
j_call: TRBJ1-1
clone_size: once
cdr3_length: 12
cdr3_aa: CSVNTLATEAFF
cdr3_nt: TGCAGCGTCAACACCCTAGCCACTGAAGCTTTCTTT

d_call: -
v_call: TRBV7-2
j_call: TRBJ2-2
clone_size: -
cdr3_length: 15
cdr3_aa: CASSLAEGRTGELFF
cdr3_nt: TGTGCCAGCAGCTTAGCGGAGGGGCGAACCGGGGAGCTGTTTTTT

d_call: -
v_call: TRBV6-5
j_call: TRBJ2-3
clone_size: -
cdr3_length: 14
cdr3_aa: CASSVQGLTDTQYF
cdr3_nt: TGTGCCAGCAGCGTGCAGGGACTCACAGATACGCAGTATTTT

d_call: -
v_call: TRBV24-1
j_call: TRBJ2-6
clone_size: few
cdr3_length: 16
cdr3_aa: CATSEQGWSGANVLTF
cdr3_nt: TGTGCCACCAGTGAGCAAGGGTGGAGCGGGGCCAACGTCCTGACTTTC

d_call: TRBD1
v_call: TRBV18
j_call: TRBJ1-5
clone_size: -
cdr3_length: 15
cdr3_aa: CASSPSGTGGESQHF
cdr3_nt: TGTGCCAGCTCACCCTCCGGGACAGGGGGCGAGTCCCAGCATTTT

d_call: -
v_call: TRBV6-2/TRBV6-3
j_call: TRBJ2-7
clone_size: -
cdr3_length: 13
cdr3_aa: CASSYLLGDEQYF
cdr3_nt: TGTGCCAGCAGTTACCTCCTTGGGGACGAGCAGTACTTC

d_call: -
v_call: TRBV20-1
j_call: TRBJ1-1
clone_size: -
cdr3_length: 11
cdr3_aa: CSPRGDTEAFF
cdr3_nt: TGCAGTCCCAGAGGGGACACCGAAGCTTTCTTT

d_call: TRBD1
v_call: TRBV5-6
j_call: TRBJ2-1
clone_size: -
cdr3_length: 12
cdr3_aa: CASSLQGNEQFF
cdr3_nt: TGTGCCAGCAGCCTACAGGGGAATGAGCAGTTCTTC

d_call: -
v_call: TRBV6-1
j_call: TRBJ2-2
clone_size: once
cdr3_length: 12
cdr3_aa: CASSDGSNELFF
cdr3_nt: TGTGCCAGCAGTGACGGATCGAACGAGCTGTTTTTT

d_call: -
v_call: TRBV19
j_call: TRBJ1-2
clone_size: few
cdr3_length: 11
cdr3_aa: CASRGDGGYTF
cdr3_nt: TGTGCCAGTAGGGGGGACGGAGGCTACACCTTC

d_call: TRBD1
v_call: TRBV6-6
j_call: TRBJ2-5
clone_size: -
cdr3_length: 18
cdr3_aa: CASSPRPTGTGGGETQYF
cdr3_nt: TGTGCCAGCAGTCCACGCCCAACTGGGACAGGGGGGGGAGAGACCCAGTACTTC

d_call: TRBD1
v_call: TRBV7-8
j_call: TRBJ1-3
clone_size: -
cdr3_length: 15
cdr3_aa: CASSLGTGGGNTIYF
cdr3_nt: TGTGCCAGCAGCTTAGGGACAGGGGGCGGAAACACCATATATTTT

d_call: TRBD1
v_call: TRBV5-1
j_call: TRBJ2-3
clone_size: -
cdr3_length: 14
cdr3_aa: CASKAGGGTDTQYF
cdr3_nt: TGCGCCAGCAAGGCAGGGGGCGGAACAGATACGCAGTATTTT

d_call: -
v_call: TRBV5-1
j_call: TRBJ1-1
clone_size: -
cdr3_length: 18
cdr3_aa: CASSLARGFQGSNTEAFF
cdr3_nt: TGCGCCAGCAGCTTGGCCCGGGGCTTCCAGGGGAGTAACACTGAAGCTTTCTTT

d_call: -
v_call: TRBV6-5
j_call: TRBJ1-2
clone_size: -
cdr3_length: 14
cdr3_aa: CASSYETEFKGYTF
cdr3_nt: TGTGCCAGCAGTTACGAGACAGAGTTTAAAGGCTACACCTTC

d_call: -
v_call: TRBV5-4
j_call: TRBJ1-3
clone_size: -
cdr3_length: 16
cdr3_aa: CASSSALGTTGNTIYF
cdr3_nt: TGTGCCAGCAGCTCGGCATTAGGGACAACTGGAAACACCATATATTTT

d_call: -
v_call: TRBV29-1
j_call: TRBJ1-1
clone_size: -
cdr3_length: 12
cdr3_aa: CSVAGGAVEAFF
cdr3_nt: TGCAGCGTTGCGGGGGGCGCGGTTGAAGCTTTCTTT

d_call: -
v_call: TRBV7-9
j_call: TRBJ1-6
clone_size: -
cdr3_length: 14
cdr3_aa: CASSSGQINSPLHF
cdr3_nt: TGTGCCAGCAGCTCGGGGCAGATTAATTCACCCCTCCACTTT

d_call: -
v_call: TRBV25-1
j_call: TRBJ1-1
clone_size: -
cdr3_length: 11
cdr3_aa: CASRSGGFAFF
cdr3_nt: TGTGCCAGCAGGTCGGGAGGCTTCGCTTTCTTT

d_call: -
v_call: TRBV6-5
j_call: TRBJ2-1
clone_size: -
cdr3_length: 13
cdr3_aa: CASIKGVRDEQFF
cdr3_nt: TGTGCCAGCATTAAAGGGGTCCGAGATGAGCAGTTCTTC

d_call: TRBD1
v_call: TRBV24-1
j_call: TRBJ2-3
clone_size: -
cdr3_length: 15
cdr3_aa: CATSEWTGNTDTQYF
cdr3_nt: TGTGCCACCAGTGAATGGACAGGGAACACAGATACGCAGTATTTT